This TCR beta chain is drawn from a study of post-analysis software for immune sequencing data. Whole-study results and caveats: Comparison with controls showed significantly lower normalized Chao1 diversity in multiple sclerosis patients. When patients were compared with controls, a handful of TRBV segments were more frequent, TRBV5-6, TRBV5-1 and TRBV20-1 among them. Pronounced co-clustering by F measure was evident among identically batched samples.

Germline V CDR1 and CDR2: DFQATT, SNEGSKA (reference sequence). V was pared by 8 bases and J by 5 bases, with 7 bases between. This CDR3 has 10 residues. This clonotype appeared many times. What it binds is not known. Carried by the TCR beta cDNA libraries were unique molecular identifiers. Starting from around 0.96 to 9.9 million T cells, the study yielded 500,000 or so cDNA molecules. TCRdb itself ran the PCR reads through MiXCR, one entry per CDR3 protein. The sample gives 180,000 or so distinct CDR3 sequences, 25% to 30% of which show up once; roughly 3.5% is in the top ten. The TCR originated in a girl under 18 with multiple sclerosis. Sequenced input: blood. This chain links TRBV20-1 with TRBJ2-1; no clear D. DNA for the CDR3: TGCAGTCCGTACGACAATGAGCAGTTCTTC. Amino acids: CSPYDNEQFF.